This T cell receptor beta chain was observed in a study of spatial heterogeneity in lung cancer (dated by TCRdb to between 2018 and 2020). As for the study more broadly: Beta-chain transcripts were consistently detected in greater numbers than alpha-chain transcripts, which likely reflects a higher abundance of beta-chain transcripts. In the raw uncorrected reads, each unique combination of TCR and UMI appeared more than ten times on average. The study linked features of the TCR repertoire to counts of nonsynonymous mutations, which were determined by whole-exome sequencing of tumor tissue. In non-small cell lung cancer, the study made a quantitative comparison of TCR alpha and beta repertoires among multiple tumor regions, matched nontumor lung and blood. Both alpha and beta chains were TCR-sequenced in around 230 tumor regions, under 80 matched nontumor lung samples and roughly 54 PBMC samples obtained at surgery. Here is what the overall study found, with its caveats: Ubiquitous expanded tumor TCRs were detected in blood more often at tumor resection than at routine follow-up. Confirming at a functional level the hypothesis that regional TCRs recognize regional mutations was considered to require additional single-cell paired TCR alpha and beta sequencing.

The library was generated by 5' RACE. The instrument given in TCRdb is NextSeq 500. In the TCR library protocol, a unique molecular identifier was attached to each TCR cDNA molecule so that PCR and sequencing errors could be corrected. The published analysis was carried out like this. TCR identification, UMI-based error correction and CDR3 extraction were all carried out with Decombinator tools. TCRs above a frequency of 2 per 1,000, corresponding to the top 1% of the tumor frequency distribution, were defined as expanded. Each repertoire was subsampled 100 times to 5,000 TCRs, after which Renyi diversity was computed with the R vegan package. CDR3 similarity networks were constructed using string-kernel similarity of amino acid triplets, with links drawn between CDR3s whose pairwise similarity was above 0.82. TCRdb applied fastp at Q25 and MiXCR to the public reads, then kept only in-frame beta chains. Each CDR3 protein appears once, grouped with its most common genes and DNA. Here the V and J calls rest on TCRdb's processing, not on the authors' analysis. The sample includes approximately 52,000 distinct CDR3 sequences, with approximately 5% observed a single time. The ten largest clonotypes hold 11% of the sample.

CDR1 and CDR2 were assigned from the germline V gene as SGDLS and YYNGEE. The CDR3, from cysteine to phenylalanine, totals 18 residues. The kept DNA is CDR3 alone, 54 bases in frame from the first base. The germline V and J ends show losses of 0 bases and 4 bases respectively, and no gene match explains 11 bases of the junction. The sample's time point label, in plain terms: sample taken at primary tumor resection. Without any cell sorting, TCR sequencing was performed on whole RNA extracted either from tumor and nontumor lung tissue or from cryopreserved PBMC samples. Samples were obtained from over 70 patients with early-stage, untreated non-small cell lung cancer from the lung TRACERx cohort. A patient was chosen for TCR sequencing only when enough RNA was available from at least two tumor regions. This clonotype has ten or more counts. Its antigen has not been determined. Nothing much larger sits one base from this clone, and base qualities are not available.

The chain is assembled from TRBV9 and TRBJ2-1, with 9 central nucleotides matching TRBD2. The TCR was taken from a male donor with early-stage non-small cell lung cancer. The source was PBMCs, collected at surgery. The CDR3 protein is CASSVDRGGRAGYNEQFF. The sequenced DNA is TGTGCCAGCAGCGTAGATAGAGGCGGGAGGGCCGGATACAATGAGCAGTTCTTC.